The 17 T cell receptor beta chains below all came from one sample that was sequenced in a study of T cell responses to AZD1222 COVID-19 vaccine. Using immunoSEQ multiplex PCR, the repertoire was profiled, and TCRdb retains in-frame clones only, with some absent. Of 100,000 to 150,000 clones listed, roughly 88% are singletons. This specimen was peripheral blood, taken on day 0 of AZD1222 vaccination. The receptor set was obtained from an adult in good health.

CDR3 residues: CASRPTQGTNTEAFF. The CDR3, as DNA: TGTGCCAGCAGGCCCACCCAGGGGACGAACACTGAAGCTTTCTTT. J is TRBJ1-1 and V is TRBV5-6, with D possibly TRBD1 on 6 matching bases. Germline V gene sequence: CDR1 SGHDT, CDR2 YYEEEE. Trimming removed 5 bases from V and 1 base from J, with 15 bases in between. This CDR3 is 15 amino acids long.

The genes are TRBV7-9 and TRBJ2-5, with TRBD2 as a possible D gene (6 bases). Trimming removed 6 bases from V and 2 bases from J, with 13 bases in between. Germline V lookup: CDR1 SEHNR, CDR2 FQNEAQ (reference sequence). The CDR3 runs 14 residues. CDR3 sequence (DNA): TGTGCCAGCAGTCGGCGGGGCCCTCAAGAGACCCAGTACTTC. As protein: CASSRRGPQETQYF.

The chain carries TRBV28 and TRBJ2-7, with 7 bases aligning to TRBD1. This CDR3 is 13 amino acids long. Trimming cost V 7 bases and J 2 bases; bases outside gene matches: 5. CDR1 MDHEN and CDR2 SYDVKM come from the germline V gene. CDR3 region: CASTTGTAYEQYF. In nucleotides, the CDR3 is TGTGCCAGCACAACCGGGACAGCCTACGAGCAGTACTTC.

The CDR3 sequence is CASSTETSQGGGPYEQYF. CDR3 DNA: TGTGCCAGTAGTACCGAAACATCACAGGGAGGGGGACCCTACGAGCAGTACTTC. The rearrangement links TRBV19 to TRBJ2-7; tentatively, D is TRBD2 (7 bases). V lost 4 bases, J lost 2 bases, and 24 bases lay in between. There are 18 residues in the CDR3. The germline gives CDR1 LNHDA, CDR2 SQIVND (reference sequence). The full variable domain, its missing parts supplied by reference TRBV19 and TRBJ2-7, is DGGITQSPKYLFRKEGQNVTLSCEQNLNHDAMYWYRQDPGQGLRLIYYSQIVNDFQKGDIAEGYSVSREKKESFPLTVTSAQKNPTAFYLCASSTETSQGGGPYEQYFGPGTRLTVT.

The CDR3 bases are TGTGCCAGCAGCTTCAGTGGACCCCTCCACTTT. Protein product: CASSFSGPLHF. The rearrangement links TRBV7-9 to TRBJ1-6; no clear D. The CDR3 consists of 11 residues. The V gene's germline CDR1 is SEHNR and CDR2 FQNEAQ (reference sequence). Trimming took 3 bases from V and 12 from J, leaving 6 bases between them.

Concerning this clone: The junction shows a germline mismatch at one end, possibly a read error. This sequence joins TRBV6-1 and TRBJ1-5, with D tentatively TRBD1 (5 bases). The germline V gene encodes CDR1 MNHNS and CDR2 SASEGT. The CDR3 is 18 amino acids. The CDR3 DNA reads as TGTGCCATCAGTGGTCCGGTCGGGGGTTTATATAGCAATCAGCCCCAGCATTTT. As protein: CAISGPVGGLYSNQPQHF.

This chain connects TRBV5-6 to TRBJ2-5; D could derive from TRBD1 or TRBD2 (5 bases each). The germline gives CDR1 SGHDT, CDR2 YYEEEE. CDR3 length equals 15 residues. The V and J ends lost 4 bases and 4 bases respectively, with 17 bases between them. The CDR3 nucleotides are TGTGCCAGCAGCACGGGGACGGGGATGAGAGAGACCCAGTACTTC. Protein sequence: CASSTGTGMRETQYF.

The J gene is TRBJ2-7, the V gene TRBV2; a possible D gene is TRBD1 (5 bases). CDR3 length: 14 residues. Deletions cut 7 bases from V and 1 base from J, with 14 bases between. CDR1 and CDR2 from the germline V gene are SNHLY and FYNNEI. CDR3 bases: TGTGCCAGCACCAAGGAACAGGATTCCTACGAGCAGTACTTC. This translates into CASTKEQDSYEQYF.

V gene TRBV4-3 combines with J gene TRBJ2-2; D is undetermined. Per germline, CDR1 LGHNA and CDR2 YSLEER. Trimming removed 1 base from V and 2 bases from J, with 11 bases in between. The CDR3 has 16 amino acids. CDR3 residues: CASSQARYGNTGELFF. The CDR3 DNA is TGCGCCAGCAGCCAAGCCCGGTATGGTAACACCGGGGAGCTGTTTTTT.

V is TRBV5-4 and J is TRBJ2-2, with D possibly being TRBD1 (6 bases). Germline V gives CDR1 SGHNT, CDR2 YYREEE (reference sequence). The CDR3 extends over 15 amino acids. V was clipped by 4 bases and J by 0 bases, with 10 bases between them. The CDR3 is CASSVNRANTGELFF. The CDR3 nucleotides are TGTGCCAGCAGCGTCAACAGGGCGAACACCGGGGAGCTGTTTTTT.

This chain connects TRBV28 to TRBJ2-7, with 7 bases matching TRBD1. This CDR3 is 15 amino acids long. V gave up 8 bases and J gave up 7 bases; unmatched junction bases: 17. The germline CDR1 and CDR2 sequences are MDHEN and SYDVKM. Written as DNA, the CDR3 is TGTGCCAGCCCAGCCCCTGGCCAGGGGGATGGTGAGCAGTACTTC. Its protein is CASPAPGQGDGEQYF.

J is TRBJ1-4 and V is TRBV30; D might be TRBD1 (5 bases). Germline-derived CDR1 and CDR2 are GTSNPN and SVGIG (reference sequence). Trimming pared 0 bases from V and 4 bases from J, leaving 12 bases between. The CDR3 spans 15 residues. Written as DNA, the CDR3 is TGTGCCTGGAGTGTCGGGGGACCGTTTAATGAAAAACTGTTTTTT. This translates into CAWSVGGPFNEKLFF.

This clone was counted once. The CDR3 protein is CASGLVGGSYGYTF. The CDR3 DNA sequence: TGTGCTAGTGGTTTGGTCGGCGGTAGCTATGGCTACACCTTC. J is TRBJ1-2 and V is TRBV12-5; D ambiguous. This CDR3 region has 14 residues. The germline V gene encodes CDR1 LGHNT and CDR2 FRNRAP. Trimming left V 0 bases short and J 4 bases short, with 9 bases between.

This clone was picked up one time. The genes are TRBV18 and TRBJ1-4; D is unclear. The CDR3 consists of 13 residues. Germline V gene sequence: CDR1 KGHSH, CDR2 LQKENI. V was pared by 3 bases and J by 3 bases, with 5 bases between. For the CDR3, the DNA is TGTGCCAGCTCACCCCACCCTAATGAAAAACTGTTTTTT. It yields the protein CASSPHPNEKLFF.

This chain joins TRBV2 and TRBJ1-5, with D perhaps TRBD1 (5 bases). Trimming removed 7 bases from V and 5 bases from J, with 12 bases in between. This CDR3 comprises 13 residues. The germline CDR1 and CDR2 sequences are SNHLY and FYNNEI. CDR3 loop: CASTREGDQPQHF. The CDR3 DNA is TGTGCCAGCACCAGGGAAGGGGATCAGCCCCAGCATTTT.

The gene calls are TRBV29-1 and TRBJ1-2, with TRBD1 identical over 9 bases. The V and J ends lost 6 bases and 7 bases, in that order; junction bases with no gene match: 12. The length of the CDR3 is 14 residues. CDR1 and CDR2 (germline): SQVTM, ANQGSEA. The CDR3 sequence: CSVEKTGGRSGYTF. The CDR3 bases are TGCAGCGTCGAAAAGACAGGGGGTAGGAGTGGCTACACCTTC.

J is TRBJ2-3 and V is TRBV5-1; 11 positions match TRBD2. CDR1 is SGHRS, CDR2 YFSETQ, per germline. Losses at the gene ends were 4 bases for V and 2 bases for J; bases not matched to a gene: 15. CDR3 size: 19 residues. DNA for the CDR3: TGCGCCAGCAGCCCGAACCCTTTAGCGGGAGGGCCCTTCACAGATACGCAGTATTTT. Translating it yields CASSPNPLAGGPFTDTQYF.